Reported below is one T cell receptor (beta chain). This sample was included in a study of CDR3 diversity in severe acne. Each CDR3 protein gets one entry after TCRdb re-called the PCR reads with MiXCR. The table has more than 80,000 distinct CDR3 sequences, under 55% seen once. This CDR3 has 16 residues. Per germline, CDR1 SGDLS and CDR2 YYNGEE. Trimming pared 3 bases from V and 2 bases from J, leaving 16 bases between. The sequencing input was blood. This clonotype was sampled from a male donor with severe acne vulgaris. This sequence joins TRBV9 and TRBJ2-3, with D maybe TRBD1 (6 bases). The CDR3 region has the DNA TGTGCCAGCAGCGGAGACAGGAGGATAGTCACAGATACGCAGTATTTT. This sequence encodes CASSGDRRIVTDTQYF. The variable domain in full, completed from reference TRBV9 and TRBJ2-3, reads DSGVTQTPKHLITATGQRVTLRCSPRSGDLSVYWYQQSLDQGLQFLIQYYNGEERAKGNILERFSAQQFPDLHSELNLSSLELGDSALYFCASSGDRRIVTDTQYFGPGTRLTVL.